Below are 5 T cell receptor beta chains sequenced from a single sample in a study of blood T cell repertoires in COVID-19. TCRdb's table, derived via immunoSEQ multiplex PCR, lists solely in-frame clones and lacks some. The sample carries over 90,000 clones, roughly 90% recorded once. What was sequenced was peripheral blood. The source is a woman aged 45-65 years with COVID-19, enrolled during active disease.

V usage is TRBV29-1 and J usage is TRBJ1-4; D is perhaps TRBD1 (5 bases). Germline lookup yields CDR1 SQVTM and CDR2 ANQGSEA. Trimming pared 4 bases from V and 8 bases from J, leaving 11 bases between. The CDR3 is 12 residues long. CDR3 sequence: CSVVQVNEKLFF. CDR3 bases: TGCAGCGTTGTACAGGTTAACGAAAAACTGTTTTTT.

The V call is TRBV30, the J call TRBJ2-6, with D tentatively TRBD2 (6 bases). The CDR3 extends over 14 amino acids. V lost 1 base to trimming and J lost 2 bases, with 6 bases between them. Per germline, CDR1 GTSNPN and CDR2 SVGIG (reference sequence). The CDR3 protein is CAWSAGAGANVLTF. In DNA form, the CDR3 reads TGTGCCTGGAGTGCGGGAGCTGGGGCCAACGTCCTGACTTTC.

The table lists this clone with a few counts. The V and J genes are TRBV11-3 and TRBJ1-6; perhaps TRBD1 as D (6 bases). Trimming cost V 1 base and J 13 bases, with 20 bases left between them. The CDR3 covers 16 residues. Germline V gene data show CDR1 as SGHNT and CDR2 as YENEEA. The CDR3 loop is CASSLGPGGGRNPLHF. Written as DNA, the CDR3 is TGTGCCAGCAGCTTAGGGCCCGGGGGGGGGCGAAACCCCCTCCACTTT.

The V and J genes are TRBV11-3 and TRBJ2-1; 10 bases match TRBD2. The trim removed 5 bases at V and 6 bases at J, leaving 4 bases unmatched. The length of the CDR3 is 14 residues. Per germline, CDR1 SGHNT and CDR2 YENEEA. This CDR3 is CASSALAGSNEQFF. The CDR3 DNA reads TGTGCCAGCAGCGCACTAGCGGGGAGCAATGAGCAGTTCTTC.

The genes are TRBV14 and TRBJ2-7; tentatively, D is TRBD1 (6 bases). Germline V lookup: CDR1 SGHDN, CDR2 FVKESK. The CDR3 is 16 residues long. V lost 1 base and J lost 6, with 19 bases in between. CDR3 protein: CASSQVTGTLVGEQYF. In nucleotides, the CDR3 is TGTGCCAGCAGCCAAGTAACAGGGACCCTTGTGGGCGAGCAGTACTTC.